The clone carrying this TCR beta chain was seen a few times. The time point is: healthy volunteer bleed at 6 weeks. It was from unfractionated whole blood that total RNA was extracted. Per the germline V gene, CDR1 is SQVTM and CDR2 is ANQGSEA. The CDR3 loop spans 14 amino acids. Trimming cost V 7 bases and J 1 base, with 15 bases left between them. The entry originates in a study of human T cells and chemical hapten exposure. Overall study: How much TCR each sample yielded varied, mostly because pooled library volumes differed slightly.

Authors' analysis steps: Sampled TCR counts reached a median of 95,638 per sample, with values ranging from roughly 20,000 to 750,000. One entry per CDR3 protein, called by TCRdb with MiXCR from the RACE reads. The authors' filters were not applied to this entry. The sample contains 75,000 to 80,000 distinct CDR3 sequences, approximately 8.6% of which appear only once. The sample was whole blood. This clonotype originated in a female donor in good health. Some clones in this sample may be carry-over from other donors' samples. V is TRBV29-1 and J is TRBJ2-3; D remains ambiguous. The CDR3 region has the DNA TGCAGCGGCCGACGGAGTGTGGGCACAGATACGCAGTATTTT. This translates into CSGRRSVGTDTQYF.